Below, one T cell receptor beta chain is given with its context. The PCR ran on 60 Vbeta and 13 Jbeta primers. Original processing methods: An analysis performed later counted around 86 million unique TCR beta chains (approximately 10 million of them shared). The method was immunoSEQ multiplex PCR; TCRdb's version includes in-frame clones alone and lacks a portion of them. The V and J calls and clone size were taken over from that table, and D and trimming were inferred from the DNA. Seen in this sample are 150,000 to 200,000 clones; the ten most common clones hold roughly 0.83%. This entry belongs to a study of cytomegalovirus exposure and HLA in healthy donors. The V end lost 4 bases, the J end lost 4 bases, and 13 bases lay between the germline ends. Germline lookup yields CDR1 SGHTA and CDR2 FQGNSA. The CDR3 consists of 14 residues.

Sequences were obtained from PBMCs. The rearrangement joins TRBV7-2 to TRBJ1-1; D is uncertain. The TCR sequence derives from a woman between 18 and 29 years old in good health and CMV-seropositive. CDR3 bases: TGTGCCAGCAGCTCGTACCCCTCGGGCACTGAAGCTTTCTTT. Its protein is CASSSYPSGTEAFF.